The clone carrying this TCR beta chain has more than one count but fewer than ten. Its target is not known. The data derive from a study of CD8 T cells in ankylosing spondylitis. Overall study results and limits: Those disease-linked clones were CD8+; they were also relatively rare in peripheral blood. Seemingly characteristic of ankylosing spondylitis blood was a TCR beta motif consisting of 7 or 8 highly homologous variants. Researchers reportedly found disease-linked clones significantly enriched in matched ankylosing spondylitis synovial fluid.

After removal of 3 bases from V and 2 bases from J, the junction contained 2 bases not matched to a gene. Germline CDR1 SGHTA, CDR2 FQGTGA. This CDR3 has 16 residues. Molecular-barcoded quantitative 5'-RACE produced these TCR beta libraries. TCRdb reprocessed the 5' RACE reads with MiXCR, giving one entry per CDR3 protein. Found here are roughly 230,000 distinct CDR3 sequences, about 20% of them singletons; the top ten hold roughly 34%. The chain couples TRBV7-3 to TRBJ2-6; 9 bases align to TRBD1. The sequence derives from a male donor with ankylosing spondylitis or in good health (not recorded which). The sequencing input was blood, either unsorted or a sorted T cell fraction (not recorded which). CDR3 nucleotide sequence: TGTGCCAGCAGCTTGGACAGGGGTGCTGGGGCCAACGTCCTGACTTTC. It translates to CASSLDRGAGANVLTF. The full variable domain, completed using reference TRBV7-3 and TRBJ2-6, is GAGVSQTPSNKVTEKGKYVELRCDPISGHTALYWYRQSLGQGPEFLIYFQGTGAADDSGLPNDRFFAVRPEGSVSTLKIQRTERGDSAVYLCASSLDRGAGANVLTFGAGSRLTVL.